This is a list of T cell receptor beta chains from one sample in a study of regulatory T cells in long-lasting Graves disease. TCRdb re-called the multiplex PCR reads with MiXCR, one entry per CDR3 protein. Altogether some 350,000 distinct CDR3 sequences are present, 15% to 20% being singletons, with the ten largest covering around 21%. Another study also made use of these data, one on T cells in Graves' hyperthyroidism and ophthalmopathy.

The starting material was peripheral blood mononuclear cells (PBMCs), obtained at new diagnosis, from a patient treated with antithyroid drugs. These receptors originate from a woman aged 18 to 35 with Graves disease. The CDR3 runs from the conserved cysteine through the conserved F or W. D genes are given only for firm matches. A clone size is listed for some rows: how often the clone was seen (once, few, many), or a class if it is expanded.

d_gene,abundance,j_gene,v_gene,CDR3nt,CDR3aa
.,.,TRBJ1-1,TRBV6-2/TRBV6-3,TGTGCCAGCGAGGTCTCCCGGAGCACTGAAGCTTTCTTT,CASEVSRSTEAFF
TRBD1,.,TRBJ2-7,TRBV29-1,TGCAGCGCCGTGGGGCGGACAGGGAACTACGAGCAGTACTTC,CSAVGRTGNYEQYF
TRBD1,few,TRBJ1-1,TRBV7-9,TGTGCCAGCAGCAAGCGACAGGGGGTTGGCACTGAAGCTTTCTTT,CASSKRQGVGTEAFF
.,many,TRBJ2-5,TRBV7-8,TGTGCCAGCAGCCAAGAGCCGGGCCAAGCCCAGTACTTC,CASSQEPGQAQYF
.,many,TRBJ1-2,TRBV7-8,TGTGCCAGCAGCTTAAGTCCCCAGGGTTCGGGCTATGGCTACACCTTC,CASSLSPQGSGYGYTF
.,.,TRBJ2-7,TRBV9,TGTGGCAGCAGCGTAGAGGAAGGAGGCAGTGGGATTTTGGACGAGCAGTACTTC,CGSSVEEGGSGILDEQYF
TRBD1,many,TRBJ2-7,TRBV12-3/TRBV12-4,TGTGCCAGCAGCTTCAGTGGGACAGGGTTTTCCTACGAGCAGTACTTC,CASSFSGTGFSYEQYF
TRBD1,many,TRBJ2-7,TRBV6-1,TGTGCCAGCAGCCCGGAGAGACCGGGACAGAACTACGAGCAGTACTTC,CASSPERPGQNYEQYF
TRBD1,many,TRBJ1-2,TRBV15,TGTGCCACCAGCAGAGATCTAGGGGGCAGTGGCTACACCTTC,CATSRDLGGSGYTF
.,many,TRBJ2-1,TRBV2,TGTGCCAGCCGCCTAAACAATGAGCAGTTCTTC,CASRLNNEQFF
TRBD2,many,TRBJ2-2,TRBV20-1,TGCAGTGCTCTCGGACTAGCGAACACCGGGGAGCTGTTTTTT,CSALGLANTGELFF
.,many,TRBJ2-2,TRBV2,TGTGCCAGCGGAACCCGGAGAGGTGGGGAGCTGTTTTTT,CASGTRRGGELFF
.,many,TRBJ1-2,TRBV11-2,TGTGCCAGCAGCCCAGGGGCAGGCGGCTATGGCTACACCTTC,CASSPGAGGYGYTF
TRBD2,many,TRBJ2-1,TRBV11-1,TGTGCCAGCAGCTTAGGCGGGAGAGCGTTCTACAATGAGCAGTTCTTC,CASSLGGRAFYNEQFF
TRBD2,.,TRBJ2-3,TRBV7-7,TGTGTTAGCAGCCCTAGCGGGTACACAGATACGCAGTATTTT,CVSSPSGYTDTQYF
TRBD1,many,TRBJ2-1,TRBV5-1,TGCGCCAGCAGTCAGGTCGGGACAGGGATTTATGAGCAGTTCTTC,CASSQVGTGIYEQFF
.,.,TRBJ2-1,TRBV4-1,TGCGCCAGCAGCCCTGGGGGCCGGACGAGCTCCTACAATGAGCAGTTCTTC,CASSPGGRTSSYNEQFF
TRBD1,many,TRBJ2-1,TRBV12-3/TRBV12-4,TGTGCCAGCAAGCCCCAGGGGGCAGAATACAATGAGCAGTTCTTC,CASKPQGAEYNEQFF
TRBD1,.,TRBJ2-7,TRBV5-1,TGCGCCAGCAGCTTGTATTCATTTGGGACAGGGAACTACGAGCAGTACTTC,CASSLYSFGTGNYEQYF
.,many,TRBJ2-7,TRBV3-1,TGTGCCAGCAGCCACCTCCGGACCCTCACGCGATTATACGAGCAGTACTTC,CASSHLRTLTRLYEQYF
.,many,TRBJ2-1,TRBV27,TGTGCCAGCAGTTTATTTTTCGGGAGCTCCTACAATGAGCAGTTCTTC,CASSLFFGSSYNEQFF
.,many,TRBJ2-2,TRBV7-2,TGTGCCAGCAGCTTACTTGAGGGCACCGGGGAGCTGTTTTTT,CASSLLEGTGELFF